What follows is one TCR beta chain and its context. At collection, donors were nominally healthy, but unrecorded immune exposures were probable. The PCR ran on 60 Vbeta and 13 Jbeta primers. Produced via immunoSEQ multiplex PCR; TCRdb's table is partial and in-frame only. The sample has about 170,000 clones; approximately 72% are singletons. The data belong to a study of cytomegalovirus exposure and HLA in healthy donors. This CDR3 has 14 residues. Germline-derived CDR1 and CDR2 are SGDLS and YYNGEE. The V and J ends lost 3 bases and 0 bases respectively, with 10 bases between them. Sequenced sample: PBMCs. The receptor was derived from a man aged 35-49 years in good health and CMV-seropositive. This chain connects TRBV9 to TRBJ2-7; tentative D call: TRBD1 (5 bases). The CDR3 DNA follows: TGTGCCAGCAGCGCCCGACAGAGCTCCTACGAGCAGTACTTC. Translated: CASSARQSSYEQYF.